This T cell receptor (beta chain) is from a study of T cell changes during pregnancy in multiple sclerosis. V gave up 5 bases and J gave up 2 bases; unmatched junction bases: 6. The CDR3 is 14 amino acids. Per the germline V gene, CDR1 is ENHRY and CDR2 is SYGVKD. TCRdb keeps only in-frame clones here, not all; method: immunoSEQ multiplex PCR. The sample holds 55,000 to 70,000 clones, 80% to 90% seen once. This clonotype was obtained from a female donor with multiple sclerosis, enrolled in a pregnancy study. V is TRBV10-3 and J is TRBJ2-7, with 7 bases aligning to TRBD2. The sequencing used peripheral blood, collected in the first trimester of pregnancy. The CDR3 sequence is CAISLSGDPYEQYF. The CDR3 bases are TGTGCCATCAGTCTAAGCGGGGACCCCTACGAGCAGTACTTC.